This T cell receptor (beta chain) was obtained from a study of blood T cell repertoires in COVID-19. Across the whole study: Samples of COVID-19 (acute and convalescent) were obtained from the United States, Italy and Spain. The cDNA or gDNA used as material had been derived from T cells, B-cell-depleted T cells, or PBMCs.

CDR3 length: 13 amino acids. V shed 4 bases and J shed 1 base, with 7 bases lying between them. Per germline, CDR1 SGHTA and CDR2 FQGTGA. The data were produced by immunoSEQ multiplex PCR, yet TCRdb's version contains in-frame clones alone and is incomplete. The sample includes over 200,000 clones, around 81% of them seen just once. This clone showed up just a few times. Other nucleotide sequences from this sample produce the same CDR3. Sequencing was carried out using PBMCs or T cells enriched from blood (not recorded which). The sequence was obtained from a woman in her forties or fifties with acute COVID-19. The J gene is TRBJ1-1, the V gene TRBV7-3; D may be TRBD1 (5 bases). The CDR3 here is CASSSQENTEAFF. The CDR3 DNA sequence: TGTGCCAGCAGCTCACAGGAGAACACTGAAGCTTTCTTT. The full variable domain, with the rest looked up from reference TRBV7-3 and TRBJ1-1, is GAGVSQTPSNKVTEKGKYVELRCDPISGHTALYWYRQSLGQGPEFLIYFQGTGAADDSGLPNDRFFAVRPEGSVSTLKIQRTERGDSAVYLCASSSQENTEAFFGQGTRLTVV.